The 18 T cell receptor beta chains below were found in one sample sequenced in a study of T-cell memory formation after mild COVID-19. TCRdb re-derived calls from the 5' RACE reads in MiXCR, one entry per CDR3 protein. The sample has about 390,000 distinct CDR3 sequences; roughly 15% are singletons. Material for sequencing was PBMCs or a T cell subset sorted from them (not recorded which). Receptors were obtained from a young man who had mild COVID-19 (a few samples of this study predate the infection). Cell type and time point are not known.

Written as DNA, the CDR3 is TGTGCCAGCAGCCCGGACGGGACTAGCATGGAGACCCAGTACTTC. Translated, it gives CASSPDGTSMETQYF. The chain joins TRBV9 to TRBJ2-5, with 9 bases identical to TRBD2. Germline CDR1 and CDR2: SGDLS and YYNGEE. J lost 5 bases, V lost 4 bases, and 9 bases had no gene match. This CDR3 region has 15 residues. The full variable domain, rest sourced from reference TRBV9 and TRBJ2-5, is DSGVTQTPKHLITATGQRVTLRCSPRSGDLSVYWYQQSLDQGLQFLIQYYNGEERAKGNILERFSAQQFPDLHSELNLSSLELGDSALYFCASSPDGTSMETQYFGPGTRLLVL.

The V call is TRBV29-1, the J call TRBJ2-2, with 7 nucleotides matching TRBD1. V lost 3 bases, J lost 4 bases, and 5 bases stayed unmatched. This CDR3 has 14 residues. The germline CDR1 and CDR2 sequences are SQVTM and ANQGSEA. CDR3 sequence (DNA): TGCAGCGTTGAGTGGGACAGCCGCACCGGGGAGCTGTTTTTT. This encodes CSVEWDSRTGELFF.

The chain combines TRBV7-6 with TRBJ1-2; 9 bases line up with TRBD1. Germline CDR1 and CDR2: SGHVS and FNYEAQ. This CDR3 region has 17 residues. The J segment lost 7 bases and the V segment lost 5 bases, leaving 17 bases of the junction unmatched. In nucleotides, the CDR3 is TGTGCCAGCAGCCGCTCACGACAGGGGGTCGGGCCAGGTGGCTACACCTTC. It specifies CASSRSRQGVGPGGYTF. Full variable domain (rest looked up from reference TRBV7-6 and TRBJ1-2): GAGVSQSPRYKVTKRGQDVALRCDPISGHVSLYWYRQALGQGPEFLTYFNYEAQQDKSGLPNDRFSAERPEGSISTLTIQRTEQRDSAMYRCASSRSRQGVGPGGYTFGSGTRLTVV.

This clonotype was found a few times. CDR3 region: CASSQGPLPVYGYTF. As DNA, the CDR3 is TGCGCCAGCAGCCAAGGCCCCCTTCCGGTCTATGGCTACACCTTC. The chain links TRBV4-1 to TRBJ1-2, with D uncertain. CDR1 and CDR2 from the germline V gene are MGHRA and YSYEKL. The CDR3 length is 15 residues. Trimming stripped 1 base from V and 4 bases from J, with 13 bases between.

A few counts support this clonotype. The chain joins TRBV7-2 to TRBJ2-7; the D is unclear. CDR3 length equals 13 residues. Trimming removed 2 bases from V and 5 bases from J, with 10 bases in between. Germline V gene data show CDR1 as SGHTA and CDR2 as FQGNSA. The CDR3 reads CASSLNLRDEQYV. The CDR3 DNA reads TGTGCCAGCAGCTTAAACCTCCGAGACGAGCAGTACGTC.

This chain links TRBV29-1 with TRBJ1-2, with D uncertain. Germline CDR1 and CDR2: SQVTM and ANQGSEA. V lost 4 bases to trimming and J lost 10 bases, with 10 bases between them. The CDR3 is made up of 10 amino acids. The CDR3 nucleotides read TGCAGCGTTGGTGGGGTATTCTACACCTTC. It codes for CSVGGVFYTF.

The rearrangement links TRBV12-3 or TRBV12-4 to TRBJ1-5; TRBD1 might be the D (6 bases). V lost 7 bases to trimming and J lost 6 bases, with 22 bases between them. The CDR3 runs to 16 residues. The CDR3 spells CASNSNNNRAGQPQHF. DNA of the CDR3: TGTGCCAGCAATTCCAATAATAACAGGGCGGGTCAGCCCCAGCATTTT.

This sequence joins TRBV11-2 and TRBJ1-1; D is undetermined. V lost 1 base and J lost 0, with 12 bases in between. Germline CDR1 is SGHAT and CDR2 is FQNNGV. CDR3 size: 16 residues. CDR3 protein: CASSLGARLMNTEAFF. As DNA, the CDR3 is TGTGCCAGCAGCTTAGGGGCGCGGCTCATGAACACTGAAGCTTTCTTT.

V is TRBV28 and J is TRBJ1-6; D not resolved. CDR3 size: 17 residues. Per the germline V gene, CDR1 is MDHEN and CDR2 is SYDVKM. Trimming pared 7 bases from V and 6 bases from J, leaving 22 bases between. The CDR3 DNA follows: TGTGCCAGCATCACGCCTTACGGGTATGAGGGTAATTCACCCCTCCACTTT. Protein: CASITPYGYEGNSPLHF.

The rearrangement uses TRBV7-3 and TRBJ2-1, with TRBD2 matching 14 bases. CDR1 is SGHTA, CDR2 FQGTGA, per germline. The CDR3 sequence is 19 residues long. The V segment lost 1 base and the J segment 0 bases; nucleotides outside the gene matches: 5. DNA of the CDR3: TGTGCCAGCAGCTTAAGAGGGACTAGCGGGGGTAGCTCCTACAATGAGCAGTTCTTC. Protein: CASSLRGTSGGSSYNEQFF.

There are a few counts of this clonotype. The genes are TRBV27 and TRBJ2-5; 10 positions agree with TRBD2. The CDR3 length is 16 residues. With V trimmed by 6 bases and J by 5 bases, 12 bases remained unmatched. Germline V gene data show CDR1 as MNHEY and CDR2 as SMNVEV (reference sequence). CDR3 region: CASRTKLAGAPETQYF. In DNA, the CDR3 is TGTGCCAGCAGGACTAAGCTAGCGGGGGCCCCGGAGACCCAGTACTTC.

V gene TRBV5-5 combines with J gene TRBJ2-3; D not certain. The CDR3 loop spans 16 amino acids. V lost 0 bases and J 6 bases, leaving 17 bases between the germline ends. Germline assignment: CDR1 SGHKS and CDR2 YYEKEE (reference sequence). This chain's CDR3 is CASSLATANGFDTQYF. In nucleotides, the CDR3 is TGTGCCAGCAGCTTGGCCACGGCAAATGGTTTTGATACGCAGTATTTT.

The chain has TRBV6-6 and TRBJ1-6; TRBD1 might be the D (6 bases). Germline values: CDR1 MNHNY, CDR2 SVGAGI (reference sequence). V shed 2 bases and J shed 8 bases, with 13 bases lying between them. The CDR3 length is 15 residues. This chain's CDR3 is CASSYRAGVDSPLHF. The CDR3 nucleotides are TGTGCCAGCAGTTACAGGGCAGGGGTTGATTCACCCCTCCACTTT.

The rearrangement links TRBV7-3 to TRBJ2-2; D unclear. Trimming shortened V by 4 bases and J by 2 bases, and 8 bases separated the two germline ends. The CDR3 runs 14 residues. CDR1 is SGHTA, CDR2 FQGTGA, per germline. The CDR3 spells CASSSATNTGELFF. In nucleotides, the CDR3 is TGTGCCAGCAGCTCCGCCACCAACACCGGGGAGCTGTTTTTT.

The genes are TRBV4-1 and TRBJ2-4; no clear D gene. Germline assignment: CDR1 MGHRA and CDR2 YSYEKL. V was cut by 0 bases and J by 2 bases, with 8 bases left in between. The CDR3 is 15 residues long. DNA for the CDR3: TGCGCCAGCAGCCAAGAGGGCAGGACCAAAAACATTCAGTACTTC. It is translated as CASSQEGRTKNIQYF.

This clonotype was seen at least ten times. This chain joins TRBV18 and TRBJ1-1; no clear D. CDR1 KGHSH and CDR2 LQKENI come from the germline V gene. V gave up 1 base and J gave up 7 bases, with 7 bases separating them. The CDR3 has 12 residues. The CDR3 here is CASSPQEDEAFF. CDR3 sequence (DNA): TGTGCCAGCTCACCACAGGAGGATGAAGCTTTCTTT.

V gene TRBV15 combines with J gene TRBJ2-3, with D perhaps TRBD1 (6 bases). Germline values: CDR1 LNHNV, CDR2 YYDKDF (reference sequence). There are 18 residues in the CDR3. Trimming shortened V by 0 bases and J by 4 bases, and 20 bases separated the two germline ends. The CDR3 bases are TGTGCCACCAGCAGAGATAGGGTTCCAGGGGAACCCCCAGATACGCAGTATTTT. This codes for CATSRDRVPGEPPDTQYF.

This clonotype was seen only a few times. The chain couples TRBV4-1 to TRBJ2-2; D possibly corresponds to TRBD2 (6 bases). V gave up 2 bases and J gave up 6 bases, with 13 bases separating them. The CDR3 loop spans 15 amino acids. The germline V gene has CDR1 MGHRA and CDR2 YSYEKL. The CDR3 spells CASSQRSGVSGELFF. The CDR3 bases are TGCGCCAGCAGCCAACGATCGGGGGTTTCCGGGGAGCTGTTTTTT.